The 3 T cell receptor beta chains below all came from one sample that was sequenced in a study of identical twins. TCRdb analysed the 5' RACE reads with MiXCR anew, one entry per CDR3 protein. The sample records roughly 190,000 distinct CDR3 sequences, about a sixth being singletons. A further study also used this sample, focusing on T cells expressing NK-cell markers.

Input material: CD8+ T cells sorted from blood. These receptor sequences come from a woman under 30 in good health.

This clonotype was seen at least ten times. The chain recombines TRBV12-3 or TRBV12-4 with TRBJ2-1; 7 bases fit TRBD2. The CDR3 is made up of 16 amino acids. The V segment lost 5 bases and the J segment 7 bases; nucleotides outside the gene matches: 14. The CDR3 reads CASSGATGGWWNEQFF. In nucleotides, the CDR3 is TGTGCCAGCAGTGGAGCCACGGGAGGCTGGTGGAATGAGCAGTTCTTC.

The chain links TRBV19 to TRBJ2-7; 7 nucleotides line up with TRBD2. This CDR3 contains 14 residues. CDR1 is LNHDA and CDR2 is SQIVND in the germline V gene (reference sequence). V lost 3 bases and J lost 0; bases outside the gene matches: 2. CDR3 in amino acids: CASSIGRSSYEQYF. The CDR3 region has the DNA TGTGCCAGTAGTATCGGGAGGAGCTCCTACGAGCAGTACTTC. The variable domain in full, completed from reference TRBV19 and TRBJ2-7, reads DGGITQSPKYLFRKEGQNVTLSCEQNLNHDAMYWYRQDPGQGLRLIYYSQIVNDFQKGDIAEGYSVSREKKESFPLTVTSAQKNPTAFYLCASSIGRSSYEQYFGPGTRLTVT.

This clonotype has only a few counts. The chain joins TRBV5-6 to TRBJ2-7; 7 positions match TRBD1. Germline V gene sequence: CDR1 SGHDT, CDR2 YYEEEE. J was trimmed by 5 bases and V by 6 bases; bases with no gene match: 11. The CDR3 is 14 residues long. The CDR3 DNA is TGTGCCAGCAACCCTACGACAGGGTCCCACGAGCAGTACTTC. Encoded protein: CASNPTTGSHEQYF.